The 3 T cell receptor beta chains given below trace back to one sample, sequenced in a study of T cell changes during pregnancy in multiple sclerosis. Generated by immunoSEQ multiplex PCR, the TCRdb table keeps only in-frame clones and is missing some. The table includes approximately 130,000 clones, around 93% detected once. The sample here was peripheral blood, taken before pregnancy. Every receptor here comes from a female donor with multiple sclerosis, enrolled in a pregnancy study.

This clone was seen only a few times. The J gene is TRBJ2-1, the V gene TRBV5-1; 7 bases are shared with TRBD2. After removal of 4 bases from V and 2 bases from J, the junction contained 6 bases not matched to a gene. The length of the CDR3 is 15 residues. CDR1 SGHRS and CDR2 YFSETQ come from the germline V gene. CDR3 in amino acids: CASSLDGGTYNEQFF. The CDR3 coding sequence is TGCGCCAGCAGCCTAGACGGGGGGACCTACAATGAGCAGTTCTTC. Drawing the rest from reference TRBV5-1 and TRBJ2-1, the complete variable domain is KAGVTQTPRYLIKTRGQQVTLSCSPISGHRSVSWYQQTPGQGLQFLFEYFSETQRNKGNFPGRFSGRQFSNSRSEMNVSTLELGDSALYLCASSLDGGTYNEQFFGPGTRLTVL.

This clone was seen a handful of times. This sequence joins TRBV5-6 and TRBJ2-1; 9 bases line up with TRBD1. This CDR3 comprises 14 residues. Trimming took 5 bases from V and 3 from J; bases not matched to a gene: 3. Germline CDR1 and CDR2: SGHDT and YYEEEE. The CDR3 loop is CASRRQGGYNEQFF. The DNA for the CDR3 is TGTGCCAGCAGAAGACAGGGGGGCTACAATGAGCAGTTCTTC.

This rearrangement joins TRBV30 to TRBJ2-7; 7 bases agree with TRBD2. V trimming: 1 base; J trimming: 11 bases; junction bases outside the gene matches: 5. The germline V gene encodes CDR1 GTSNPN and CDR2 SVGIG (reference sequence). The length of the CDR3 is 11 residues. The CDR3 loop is CAWSAGEGKYF. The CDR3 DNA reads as TGTGCCTGGAGTGCGGGGGAGGGGAAGTACTTC.